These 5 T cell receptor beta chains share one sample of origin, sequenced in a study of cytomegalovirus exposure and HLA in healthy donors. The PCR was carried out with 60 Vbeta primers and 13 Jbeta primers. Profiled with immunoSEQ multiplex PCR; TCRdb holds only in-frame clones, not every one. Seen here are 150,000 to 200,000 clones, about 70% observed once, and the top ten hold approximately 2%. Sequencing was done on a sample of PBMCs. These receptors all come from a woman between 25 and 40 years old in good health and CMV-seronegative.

The CDR3 bases are TGTGCCAGCAGCTTAGGGACAGATTTCTCTGGGGCCAACGTCCTGACTTTC. Translated: CASSLGTDFSGANVLTF. The chain employs TRBV7-9 and TRBJ2-6; D is possibly TRBD1 (6 bases). The CDR3 covers 17 residues. V lost 1 base to trimming and J lost 0 bases, with 10 bases between them. The germline V gene has CDR1 SEHNR and CDR2 FQNEAQ (reference sequence).

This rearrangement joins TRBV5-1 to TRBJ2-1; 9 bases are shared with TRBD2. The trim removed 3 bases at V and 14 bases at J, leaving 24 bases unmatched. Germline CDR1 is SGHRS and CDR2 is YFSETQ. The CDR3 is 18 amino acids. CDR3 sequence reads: CASSWWGTSPRRPSIKFF. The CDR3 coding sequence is TGCGCCAGCAGCTGGTGGGGGACTAGCCCCCGGAGGCCCTCCATCAAGTTCTTC.

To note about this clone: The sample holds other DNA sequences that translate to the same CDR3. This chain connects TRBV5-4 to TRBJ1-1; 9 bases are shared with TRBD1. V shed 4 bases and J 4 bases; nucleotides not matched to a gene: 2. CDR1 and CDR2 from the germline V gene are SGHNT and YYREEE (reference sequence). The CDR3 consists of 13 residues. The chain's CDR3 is CASSQDRGTEAFF. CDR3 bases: TGTGCCAGCAGCCAGGACAGGGGCACTGAAGCTTTCTTT.

Here the CDR3 DNA reads TGTGCCAGCAGAGAAGGACAGGGGGGCTCCTATGGCTACACCTTC. Translated, it gives CASREGQGGSYGYTF. The V gene is TRBV6-6, the J gene TRBJ1-2, with 10 bases matching TRBD1. The CDR3 consists of 15 residues. Germline V gene sequence: CDR1 MNHNY, CDR2 SVGAGI (reference sequence). Trimming at V came to 6 bases and at J to 4 bases, leaving 8 bases not matched to a gene.

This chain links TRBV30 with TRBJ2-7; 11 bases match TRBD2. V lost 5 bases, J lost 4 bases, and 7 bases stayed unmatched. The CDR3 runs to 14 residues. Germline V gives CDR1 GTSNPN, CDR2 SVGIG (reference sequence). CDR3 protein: CAWDGGLAEYEQYF. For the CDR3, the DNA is TGTGCCTGGGACGGGGGACTAGCGGAGTACGAGCAGTACTTC.